This is a list of T cell receptor beta chains from one sample in a study of molecular identifiers for immune sequencing clone quantification. TCRdb reprocessed the PCR reads with MiXCR, giving one entry per CDR3 protein. The repertoire holds fewer than 350,000 distinct CDR3 sequences, with 24% as singletons. The sequenced material came from naive CD8+ T cells from blood, with Jurkat cell RNA spiked in. The receptor set was obtained from a human donor in good health. Some libraries in this study had Jurkat cell RNA spiked in. The CDR3 runs from the conserved cysteine through the conserved F or W. Each record gives: J gene, V gene, D gene, clone size, CDR3 DNA, CDR3 protein. The D gene is left open where the match is weak. Clone size, where shown, is once, few, many, or a class for clones that have expanded.

>TRBJ2-7|TRBV5-6|TRBD2|-
TGTGCCAGCAGCTCATTGGGACTAGCTGACTACGAGCAGTACTTC
CASSSLGLADYEQYF
>TRBJ2-3|TRBV20-1|TRBD1|-
TGCAGTGCCCCCCAGGGGGCGAGGTTGGGCACAGATACGCAGTATTTT
CSAPQGARLGTDTQYF
>TRBJ2-2|TRBV5-4|-|-
TGTGCCAGCAGCCCGGGGACCACGAACACCGGGGAGCTGTTTTTT
CASSPGTTNTGELFF
>TRBJ2-6|TRBV6-2/TRBV6-3|-|many
TGTGCCAGCAGCACCGGACCACCCGGGGCCAACGTCCTGACTTTC
CASSTGPPGANVLTF
>TRBJ2-4|TRBV19|TRBD2|few
TGTGCCAGTAGCTCCTTTAGCGGGGACAAAAACATTCAGTACTTC
CASSSFSGDKNIQYF
>TRBJ1-4|TRBV12-3/TRBV12-4|TRBD1|few
TGTGCCAGCAGCCCGGGACAGGAATATGAAGAACTGTTTTTT
CASSPGQEYEELFF
>TRBJ2-7|TRBV29-1|-|many
TGCAGCGTTGAAGAAGTCGGGTACGAGCAGTACTTC
CSVEEVGYEQYF
>TRBJ2-2|TRBV11-3|-|-
TGTGCCAGCAGCTTAAGGGGAGAGAACACCGGGGAGCTGTTTTTT
CASSLRGENTGELFF
>TRBJ2-1|TRBV7-2|TRBD2|few
TGTGCCAGCAGCCCCCTAGCGGGAGGGCCCTACAATGAGCAGTTCTTC
CASSPLAGGPYNEQFF
>TRBJ2-1|TRBV7-2|-|many
TGTGCCAGCAGCCCGTGGGACAATGAGCAGTTCTTC
CASSPWDNEQFF
>TRBJ1-5|TRBV27|-|many
TGTGCCAGCAGTCCTGTGCGGGACATAAGAAATCAGCCCCAGCATTTT
CASSPVRDIRNQPQHF
>TRBJ2-4|TRBV29-1|-|many
TGCAGCGTTCAGGAAATAGAAAACATTCAGTACTTC
CSVQEIENIQYF
>TRBJ1-1|TRBV29-1|-|few
TGCAGCGCCGGAGGGTCCACTGAAGCTTTCTTT
CSAGGSTEAFF
>TRBJ1-1|TRBV6-6|-|few
TGTGCCAGCAGTTACCCAGACGGGAGGGGGGGAACTGAAGCTTTCTTT
CASSYPDGRGGTEAFF
>TRBJ2-7|TRBV6-2/TRBV6-3|TRBD1|few
TGTGCCAGCACCTACCATTTCGGGACAGGGGATTACGAGCAGTACTTC
CASTYHFGTGDYEQYF
>TRBJ1-5|TRBV6-2/TRBV6-3|TRBD1|once
TGTGCCAGCAGTTTGACAGGGATTCAGCCCCAGCATTTT
CASSLTGIQPQHF
>TRBJ2-3|TRBV27|TRBD2|-
TGTGCCAGCAGCCAAATAGCGGGGGTGCCCACAGATACGCAGTATTTT
CASSQIAGVPTDTQYF